This T cell receptor (beta chain) was identified during a study of blood T cell repertoires in COVID-19. CDR3 length: 15 residues. V lost 2 bases, J lost 2 bases, and 11 bases lay in between. Germline CDR1 SGHNT, CDR2 YYREEE (reference sequence). This table comes from immunoSEQ multiplex PCR, and its TCRdb copy is limited to in-frame clones, with some not included. Of under 350,000 clones listed, 80% to 95% are singletons. Seattle patient enrollment occurred during active infection, with longitudinal follow-up thereafter. This clone occurred once. The source is a woman aged 25 to 39 with COVID-19, enrolled during active disease. The chain recombines TRBV5-4 with TRBJ2-1; tentative D call: TRBD1 (6 bases). The sequenced material came from peripheral blood. CDR3 nucleotide sequence: TGTGCCAGCAGCTTCGGCAGGGGCCCCTACAATGAGCAGTTCTTC. Translated, it gives CASSFGRGPYNEQFF.